This T cell receptor beta chain stems from a study of cytotoxic CD8 clonotypes in ibrutinib-treated CLL. Whole-study findings and limits: There were differences in sampling times between sustained-remission and progressing patients.

The germline V gene has CDR1 SGHVS and CDR2 FNYEAQ. This CDR3 region has 16 residues. Trimming removed 2 bases at V and 2 bases at J, with 15 bases between. Produced via immunoSEQ multiplex PCR; TCRdb's table is partial and in-frame only. The profile shows 110,000 to 150,000 clones, approximately 80% of them singletons. Of note for this clone: Its antigen is unidentified.

The sequence came from a human donor with chronic lymphocytic leukemia. This specimen was PBMCs, taken after 12 months of ibrutinib treatment. The rearrangement uses TRBV7-6 and TRBJ1-1; D uncertain. The CDR3 is CASSLQRPPANTEAFF. DNA of the CDR3: TGTGCCAGCAGCTTACAGAGGCCTCCCGCCAACACTGAAGCTTTCTTT.